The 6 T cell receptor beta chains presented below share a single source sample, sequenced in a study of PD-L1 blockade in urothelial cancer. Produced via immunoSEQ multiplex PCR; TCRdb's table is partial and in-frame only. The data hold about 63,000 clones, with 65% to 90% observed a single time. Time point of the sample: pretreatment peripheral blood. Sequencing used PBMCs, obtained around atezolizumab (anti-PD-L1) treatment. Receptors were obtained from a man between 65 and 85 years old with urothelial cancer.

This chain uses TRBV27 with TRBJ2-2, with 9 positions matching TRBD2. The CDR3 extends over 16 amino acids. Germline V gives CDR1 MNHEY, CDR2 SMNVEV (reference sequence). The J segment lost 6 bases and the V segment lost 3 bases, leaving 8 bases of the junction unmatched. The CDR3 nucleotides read TGTGCCAGCAGTTTTCCGCGGGAGGGAGGCGCCGGGGAGCTGTTTTTT. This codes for CASSFPREGGAGELFF.

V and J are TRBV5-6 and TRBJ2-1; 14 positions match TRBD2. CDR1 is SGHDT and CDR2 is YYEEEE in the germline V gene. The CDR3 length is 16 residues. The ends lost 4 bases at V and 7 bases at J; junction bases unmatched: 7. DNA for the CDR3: TGTGCCAGCAGCAGGGGACTAGCGGGAGCCCAGAATGAGCAGTTCTTC. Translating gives CASSRGLAGAQNEQFF.

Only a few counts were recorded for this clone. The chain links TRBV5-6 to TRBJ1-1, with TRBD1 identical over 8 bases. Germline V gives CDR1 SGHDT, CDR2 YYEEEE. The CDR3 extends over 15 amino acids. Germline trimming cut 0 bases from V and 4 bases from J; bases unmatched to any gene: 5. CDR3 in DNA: TGTGCCAGCAGCTTGGGGACAGGGCCGGCCACTGAAGCTTTCTTT. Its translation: CASSLGTGPATEAFF.

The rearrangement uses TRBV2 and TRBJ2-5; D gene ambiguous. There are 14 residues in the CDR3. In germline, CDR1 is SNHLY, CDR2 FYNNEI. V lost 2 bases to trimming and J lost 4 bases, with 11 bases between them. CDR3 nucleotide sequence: TGTGCCAGCAGTGAAATTAGCTTCTTAGAGACCCAGTACTTC. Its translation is CASSEISFLETQYF.

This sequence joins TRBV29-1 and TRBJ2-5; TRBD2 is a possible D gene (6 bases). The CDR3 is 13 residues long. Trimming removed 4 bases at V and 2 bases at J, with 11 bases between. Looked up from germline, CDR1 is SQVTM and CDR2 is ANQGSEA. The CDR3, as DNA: TGCAGCGTTGGCTGGAGGGGTCAAGAGACCCAGTACTTC. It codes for CSVGWRGQETQYF. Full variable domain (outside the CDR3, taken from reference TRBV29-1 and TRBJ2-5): SAVISQKPSRDICQRGTSLTIQCQVDSQVTMMFWYRQQPGQSLTLIATANQGSEATYESGFVIDKFPISRPNLTFSTLTVSNMSPEDSSIYLCSVGWRGQETQYFGPGTRLLVL.

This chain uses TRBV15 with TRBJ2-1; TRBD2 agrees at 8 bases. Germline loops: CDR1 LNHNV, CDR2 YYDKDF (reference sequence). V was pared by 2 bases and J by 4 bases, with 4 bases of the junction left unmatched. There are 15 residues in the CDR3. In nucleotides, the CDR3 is TGTGCCACCAGCAGAAATAGCGGGACTTACAATGAGCAGTTCTTC. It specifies CATSRNSGTYNEQFF. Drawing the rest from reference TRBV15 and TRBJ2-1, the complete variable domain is DAMVIQNPRYQVTQFGKPVTLSCSQTLNHNVMYWYQQKSSQAPKLLFHYYDKDFNNEADTPDNFQSRRPNTSFCFLDIRSPGLGDTAMYLCATSRNSGTYNEQFFGPGTRLTVL.